One sample yielded the 15 T cell receptor beta chains listed below, sequenced in a study of cytotoxic CD8 clonotypes in ibrutinib-treated CLL. Assay: immunoSEQ multiplex PCR; the TCRdb copy retains only in-frame clones and omits some. The sample contains roughly 49,000 clones, over 65% of which appear only once. The specimen was PBMCs, collected after 24 months of ibrutinib treatment. The receptors come from a human donor with chronic lymphocytic leukemia.

This clone was counted only a few times. The V call is TRBV30, the J call TRBJ2-1; 7 nucleotides line up with TRBD2. The germline gives CDR1 GTSNPN, CDR2 SVGIG (reference sequence). With V trimmed by 2 bases and J by 9 bases, 10 bases remained unmatched. There are 14 residues in the CDR3. Written as DNA, the CDR3 is TGTGCCTGGAGTAGCTTAGCGGGTTCTAGTGAGCAGTTCTTC. Amino acid sequence: CAWSSLAGSSEQFF.

V is TRBV9 and J is TRBJ2-3, with 10 nucleotides matching TRBD2. Germline trimming cut 3 bases from V and 3 bases from J; bases unmatched to any gene: 1. The CDR3 totals 14 residues. Looked up from germline, CDR1 is SGDLS and CDR2 is YYNGEE. The CDR3 DNA is TGTGCCAGCAGCGATAGCGGGAGGACAGATACGCAGTATTTT. This translates into CASSDSGRTDTQYF. Full variable domain (rest looked up from reference TRBV9 and TRBJ2-3): DSGVTQTPKHLITATGQRVTLRCSPRSGDLSVYWYQQSLDQGLQFLIQYYNGEERAKGNILERFSAQQFPDLHSELNLSSLELGDSALYFCASSDSGRTDTQYFGPGTRLTVL.

The chain is built from TRBV4-1 and TRBJ2-1; 11 bases line up with TRBD1. The CDR3 covers 16 residues. V shed 3 bases and J 7 bases; nucleotides not matched to a gene: 8. Germline CDR1 is MGHRA and CDR2 is YSYEKL. For the CDR3, the DNA is TGCGCCAGCAGCCATATGAGGACAGGGGGCTGGAATGAGCAGTTCTTC. It encodes CASSHMRTGGWNEQFF.

The CDR3: CASSLLAGSGEQYF. CDR3 in DNA: TGTGCCAGCAGTTTACTAGCGGGGTCTGGTGAGCAGTACTTC. V usage is TRBV28 and J usage is TRBJ2-7; 9 positions match TRBD2. After removal of 2 bases from V and 7 bases from J, the junction contained 6 bases not matched to a gene. Per the germline V gene, CDR1 is MDHEN and CDR2 is SYDVKM. The CDR3 length is 14 residues.

The genes are TRBV6-1 and TRBJ1-1, with D possibly TRBD1 on 6 matching bases. The germline V gene has CDR1 MNHNS and CDR2 SASEGT. Trimming cost V 6 bases and J 2 bases, with 13 bases left between them. The CDR3 is 14 amino acids. In DNA form, the CDR3 reads TGTGCCAGCAGGCAGGGGCTACATAACACTGAAGCTTTCTTT. Amino acid sequence: CASRQGLHNTEAFF.

This rearrangement joins TRBV5-4 to TRBJ1-1, with D uncertain. CDR1 and CDR2 from the germline V gene are SGHNT and YYREEE (reference sequence). V dropped 4 bases and J dropped 1 base, with 5 bases sitting between them. CDR3 length equals 12 residues. CDR3 sequence: CASSPKNTEAFF. The CDR3 DNA follows: TGTGCCAGCAGCCCCAAGAACACTGAAGCTTTCTTT.

The J gene is TRBJ2-1, the V gene TRBV7-8, with no clear D. Germline CDR1 SGHVS, CDR2 FQNEAQ. CDR3 size: 16 residues. V lost 5 bases and J 2 bases, leaving 16 bases between the germline ends. The CDR3 loop reads CASSPPGLPPYNEQFF. In nucleotides, the CDR3 is TGTGCCAGCAGCCCACCGGGCCTCCCCCCCTACAATGAGCAGTTCTTC.

The rearrangement joins TRBV14 to TRBJ2-7; no clear D. The CDR3 has 15 amino acids. V lost 0 bases and J lost 0, with 9 bases in between. CDR1 is SGHDN, CDR2 FVKESK, per germline. In DNA form, the CDR3 reads TGTGCCAGCAGCCAAGATATTGCGCTCTCCTACGAGCAGTACTTC. It specifies CASSQDIALSYEQYF.

The chain carries TRBV30 and TRBJ2-3, with TRBD2 as a possible D gene (5 bases). The CDR3 has 14 residues. Per the germline V gene, CDR1 is GTSNPN and CDR2 is SVGIG (reference sequence). V lost 4 bases, J lost 1 base, and 12 bases lay in between. The CDR3 nucleotides are TGTGCCTGGACGTTAGGACTCGGCACAGATACGCAGTATTTT. Protein: CAWTLGLGTDTQYF.

This clone appeared a few times. This chain uses TRBV7-9 with TRBJ2-2, with D uncertain. V gave up 2 bases and J gave up 10 bases, with 2 bases separating them. Germline V gives CDR1 SEHNR, CDR2 FQNEAQ (reference sequence). The CDR3 runs 10 residues. CDR3 in DNA: TGTGCCAGCAGCTTACTGGAGCTGTTTTTT. Protein sequence: CASSLLELFF.

This chain links TRBV5-4 with TRBJ2-7, with D perhaps TRBD1 (6 bases). Germline V CDR1 and CDR2: SGHNT, YYREEE (reference sequence). The ends were cut back, 0 bases at V and 0 bases at J, with 10 bases in the middle. The CDR3 is made up of 15 amino acids. The CDR3 coding sequence is TGTGCCAGCAGCTTGGAGCAGGGGTCCTCCTACGAGCAGTACTTC. Translating it yields CASSLEQGSSYEQYF.

This sequence joins TRBV7-7 and TRBJ2-2; D possibly corresponds to TRBD2 (6 bases). V was cut by 2 bases and J by 2 bases, with 12 bases left in between. Germline V gene lookup returns CDR1 SSHAT and CDR2 FNYEAQ (reference sequence). CDR3 length equals 16 residues. The CDR3 DNA reads as TGTGCCAGCAGCTTAAATGCGGGGAAAAACACCGGGGAGCTGTTTTTT. This translates into CASSLNAGKNTGELFF. The full variable domain, rest sourced from reference TRBV7-7 and TRBJ2-2, is GAGVSQSPRYKVTKRGQDVTLRCDPISSHATLYWYQQALGQGPEFLTYFNYEAQPDKSGLPSDRFSAERPEGSISTLTIQRTEQRDSAMYRCASSLNAGKNTGELFFGEGSRLTVL.

The rearrangement joins TRBV28 to TRBJ1-1; 7 bases fit TRBD1. Looked up from germline, CDR1 is MDHEN and CDR2 is SYDVKM. J gave up 1 base and V 7 bases, and 12 bases lay outside the gene matches. The CDR3 consists of 16 residues. The chain's CDR3 is CASIPSLGTANTEAFF. CDR3 nucleotide sequence: TGTGCCAGCATACCCTCCCTTGGGACAGCGAACACTGAAGCTTTCTTT.

The chain has TRBV18 and TRBJ2-3; D call uncertain. The germline gives CDR1 KGHSH, CDR2 LQKENI. Trimming removed 3 bases from V and 3 bases from J, with 7 bases in between. This CDR3 contains 13 residues. The CDR3 loop reads CASSPRNTDTQYF. The CDR3 DNA is TGTGCCAGCTCACCCCGGAATACAGATACGCAGTATTTT.

The DNA for the CDR3 is TGTGCCAGCAGCTTAGCTCCGGACTCTTTGGGGACCCAGTACTTC. This encodes CASSLAPDSLGTQYF. The chain joins TRBV7-2 to TRBJ2-5, with D possibly TRBD2 on 5 matching bases. Germline values: CDR1 SGHTA, CDR2 FQGNSA. Trimming took 0 bases from V and 7 from J, leaving 15 bases between them. The CDR3 is 15 amino acids.